The 12 T cell receptor beta chains below were found in one sample sequenced in a study of T cells in tumors after PD-1 blockade. Only in-frame clones appear in the TCRdb table, and some are missing; sequencing was by immunoSEQ multiplex PCR. The table has more than 9,000 clones, about 67% seen once; the top ten hold less than 15%. The starting material was tumor tissue, obtained after anti-PD-1 treatment. The receptors stem from a human donor with basal cell carcinoma.

This chain connects TRBV18 to TRBJ2-5, with 9 bases matching TRBD1. The CDR3 runs 14 residues. The ends lost 3 bases at V and 4 bases at J; junction bases unmatched: 3. The germline CDR1 and CDR2 sequences are KGHSH and LQKENI. Here the CDR3 reads CASSPPGQGETQYF. Here the CDR3 DNA reads TGTGCCAGCTCACCTCCGGGACAGGGAGAGACCCAGTACTTC.

The chain joins TRBV9 to TRBJ2-7; possibly TRBD2 for D (6 bases). Trimming cost V 0 bases and J 6 bases, with 13 bases left between them. The V gene's germline CDR1 is SGDLS and CDR2 YYNGEE. The CDR3 extends over 14 amino acids. CDR3 loop: CASSVVEGTGEQYF. The CDR3 DNA follows: TGTGCCAGCAGCGTAGTGGAGGGGACGGGCGAGCAGTACTTC.

The chain joins TRBV12-5 to TRBJ2-6, with D possibly being TRBD1 (6 bases). V was cut by 0 bases and J by 0 bases, with 12 bases left in between. CDR1 LGHNT and CDR2 FRNRAP come from the germline V gene. The CDR3 totals 18 residues. The CDR3 DNA reads TGTGCTAGTGGTTTGGTACAGGGCAGGGGCTCTGGGGCCAACGTCCTGACTTTC. Residues: CASGLVQGRGSGANVLTF.

This rearrangement joins TRBV7-9 to TRBJ1-2; the D gene is possibly TRBD1 (5 bases). The germline gives CDR1 SEHNR, CDR2 FQNEAQ (reference sequence). Deletions cut 4 bases from V and 4 bases from J, with 10 bases between. CDR3 length: 13 residues. CDR3 DNA: TGTGCCAGCAGCTCGGGGACCGCCTATGGCTACACCTTC. Translating it yields CASSSGTAYGYTF.

The V call is TRBV6-5, the J call TRBJ1-2; possible D gene TRBD1, 5 bases. The CDR3 spans 14 residues. CDR1 is MNHEY and CDR2 is SVGAGI in the germline V gene. V was pared by 2 bases and J by 2 bases, with 9 bases between. CDR3 in amino acids: CASSYGEGNYGYTF. The CDR3 coding sequence is TGTGCCAGCAGTTACGGCGAGGGGAACTATGGCTACACCTTC.

This clone has more than one count but fewer than ten. The V gene is TRBV7-9, the J gene TRBJ2-3; 10 bases align to TRBD2. V was pared by 4 bases and J by 2 bases, with 15 bases of the junction left unmatched. The CDR3 has 19 residues. Germline V gene data show CDR1 as SEHNR and CDR2 as FQNEAQ (reference sequence). DNA of the CDR3: TGTGCCAGCAGCTCCCCTTTTAGCGGGGGGTCCCTCCCCACAGATACGCAGTATTTT. This gives the protein CASSSPFSGGSLPTDTQYF.

The chain joins TRBV4-3 to TRBJ1-1, with D perhaps TRBD1 (6 bases). The CDR3 has 17 amino acids. Germline assignment: CDR1 LGHNA and CDR2 YSLEER. V was clipped by 0 bases and J by 0 bases, with 14 bases between them. CDR3 region: CASSQDWRGIMNTEAFF. Written as DNA, the CDR3 is TGCGCCAGCAGCCAAGATTGGAGGGGGATTATGAACACTGAAGCTTTCTTT.

The chain couples TRBV6-5 to TRBJ1-1; D might be TRBD1 (5 bases). The V and J ends lost 6 bases and 0 bases respectively, with 14 bases between them. Germline lookup yields CDR1 MNHEY and CDR2 SVGAGI. The CDR3 sequence is 15 residues long. The CDR3 reads CASRRMEDMNTEAFF. The CDR3 nucleotides are TGTGCCAGCAGGCGAATGGAGGACATGAACACTGAAGCTTTCTTT.

V usage is TRBV11-3 and J usage is TRBJ1-2; D is unresolved. The CDR3 has 13 residues. V lost 3 bases, J lost 5 bases, and 10 bases lay in between. Germline V gene data show CDR1 as SGHNT and CDR2 as YENEEA. CDR3 sequence: CASSFRDSYGYTF. The CDR3, as DNA: TGTGCCAGCAGCTTTAGGGATTCTTATGGCTACACCTTC.

The chain uses TRBV2 and TRBJ2-7, with 7 bases fitting TRBD1. In germline, CDR1 is SNHLY, CDR2 FYNNEI. Trimming took 5 bases from V and 3 from J; bases not matched to a gene: 4. CDR3 length: 13 amino acids. CDR3 DNA: TGTGCCAGCAGTCGGACAGGCCTCTACGAGCAGTACTTC. It codes for CASSRTGLYEQYF.

This clone is labeled medium-sized. The rearrangement joins TRBV5-8 to TRBJ2-6, with a weak D call TRBD2 (6 bases). CDR1 SGHTS and CDR2 YDEGEE come from the germline V gene. The length of the CDR3 is 18 residues. Trimming removed 4 bases from V and 1 base from J, with 18 bases in between. CDR3 loop: CASSRIRDSLSGANVLTF. CDR3 bases: TGTGCCAGCAGCCGCATCCGGGACTCCCTATCTGGGGCCAACGTCCTGACTTTC.

The V gene is TRBV6-1, the J gene TRBJ2-7, with D maybe TRBD2 (6 bases). This CDR3 comprises 14 residues. CDR1 is MNHNS and CDR2 is SASEGT in the germline V gene. Trimming stripped 9 bases from V and 4 bases from J, with 19 bases between. For the CDR3, the DNA is TGTGCCAGTGGTTGGGGGGAGATCAGGTACGAGCAGTACTTC. Translating gives CASGWGEIRYEQYF.